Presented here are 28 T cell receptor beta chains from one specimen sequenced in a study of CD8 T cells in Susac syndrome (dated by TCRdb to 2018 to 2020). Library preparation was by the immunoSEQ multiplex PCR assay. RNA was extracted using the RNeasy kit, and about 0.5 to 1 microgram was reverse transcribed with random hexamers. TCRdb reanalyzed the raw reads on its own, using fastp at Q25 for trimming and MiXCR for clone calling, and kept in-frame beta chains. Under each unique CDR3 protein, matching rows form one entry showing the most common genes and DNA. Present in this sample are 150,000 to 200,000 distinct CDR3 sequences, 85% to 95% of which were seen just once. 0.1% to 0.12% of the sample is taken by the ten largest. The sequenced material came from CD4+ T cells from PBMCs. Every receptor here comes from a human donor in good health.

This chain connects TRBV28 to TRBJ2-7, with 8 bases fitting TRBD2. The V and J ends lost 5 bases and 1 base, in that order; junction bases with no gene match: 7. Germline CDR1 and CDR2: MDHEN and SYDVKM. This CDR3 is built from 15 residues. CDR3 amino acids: CASSQSGGSSYEQYV. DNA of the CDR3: TGTGCCAGCAGTCAAAGCGGGGGTTCTTCCTACGAGCAGTACGTC.

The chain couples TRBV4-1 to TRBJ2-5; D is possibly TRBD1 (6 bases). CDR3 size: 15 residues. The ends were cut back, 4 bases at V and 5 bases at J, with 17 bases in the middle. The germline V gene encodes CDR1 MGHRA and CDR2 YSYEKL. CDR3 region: CASSPEQGSRETQYF. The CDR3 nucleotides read TGCGCCAGCAGCCCCGAACAGGGTTCTCGGGAGACCCAGTACTTC.

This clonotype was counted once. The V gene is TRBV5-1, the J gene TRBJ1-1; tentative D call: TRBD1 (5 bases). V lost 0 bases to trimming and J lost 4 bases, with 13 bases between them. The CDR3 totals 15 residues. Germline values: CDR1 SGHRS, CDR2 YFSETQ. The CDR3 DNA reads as TGCGCCAGCAGCTTGGGGCAGGGTGTCGGCACTGAAGCTTTCTTT. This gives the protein CASSLGQGVGTEAFF. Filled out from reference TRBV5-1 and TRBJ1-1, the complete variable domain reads KAGVTQTPRYLIKTRGQQVTLSCSPISGHRSVSWYQQTPGQGLQFLFEYFSETQRNKGNFPGRFSGRQFSNSRSEMNVSTLELGDSALYLCASSLGQGVGTEAFFGQGTRLTVV.

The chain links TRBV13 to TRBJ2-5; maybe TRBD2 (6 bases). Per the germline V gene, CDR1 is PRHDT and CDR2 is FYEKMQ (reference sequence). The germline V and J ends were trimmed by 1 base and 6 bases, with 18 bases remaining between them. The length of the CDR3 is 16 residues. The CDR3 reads CASSLEGLAGWKTQYF. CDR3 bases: TGTGCCAGCAGCTTAGAGGGTCTGGCGGGATGGAAGACCCAGTACTTC.

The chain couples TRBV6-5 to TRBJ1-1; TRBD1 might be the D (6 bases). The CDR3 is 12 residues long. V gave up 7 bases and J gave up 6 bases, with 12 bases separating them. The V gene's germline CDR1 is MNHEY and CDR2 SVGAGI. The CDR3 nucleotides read TGTGCCAGCACGGAGGGGGGCGCTGAAGCTTTCTTT. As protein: CASTEGGAEAFF.

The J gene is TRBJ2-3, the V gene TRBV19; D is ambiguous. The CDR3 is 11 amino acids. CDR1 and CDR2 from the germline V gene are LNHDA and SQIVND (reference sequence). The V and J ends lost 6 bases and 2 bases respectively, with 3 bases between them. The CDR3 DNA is TGTGCCAGTAGGACCACAGATACGCAGTATTTT. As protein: CASRTTDTQYF.

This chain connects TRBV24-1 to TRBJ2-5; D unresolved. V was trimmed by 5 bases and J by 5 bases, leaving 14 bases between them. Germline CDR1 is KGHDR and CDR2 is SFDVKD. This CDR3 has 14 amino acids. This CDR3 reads CATSATFQGETQYF. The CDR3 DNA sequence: TGTGCCACCAGTGCGACTTTTCAAGGGGAGACCCAGTACTTC.

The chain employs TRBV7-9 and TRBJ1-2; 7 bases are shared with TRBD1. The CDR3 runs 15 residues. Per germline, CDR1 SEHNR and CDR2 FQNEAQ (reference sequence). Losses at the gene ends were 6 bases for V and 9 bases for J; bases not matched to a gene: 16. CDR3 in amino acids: CASSQGGLPGGSYTF. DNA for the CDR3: TGTGCCAGCAGTCAGGGGGGATTACCCGGAGGGAGCTACACCTTC.

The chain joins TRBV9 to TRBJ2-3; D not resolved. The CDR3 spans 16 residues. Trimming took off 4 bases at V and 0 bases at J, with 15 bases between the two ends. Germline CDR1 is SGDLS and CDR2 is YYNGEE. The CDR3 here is CASSPFRLLSTDTQYF. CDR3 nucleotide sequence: TGTGCCAGCAGCCCCTTTCGACTCCTCAGCACAGATACGCAGTATTTT.

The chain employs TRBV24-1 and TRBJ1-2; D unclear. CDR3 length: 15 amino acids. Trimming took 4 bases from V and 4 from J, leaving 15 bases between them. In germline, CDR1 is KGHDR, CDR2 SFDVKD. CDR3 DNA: TGTGCCACCAGTGACCCCGGGTCCACCACCTATGGCTACACCTTC. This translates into CATSDPGSTTYGYTF.

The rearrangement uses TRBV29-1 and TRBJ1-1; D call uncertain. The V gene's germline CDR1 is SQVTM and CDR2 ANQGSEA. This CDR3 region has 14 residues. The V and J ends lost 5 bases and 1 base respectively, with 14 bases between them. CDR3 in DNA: TGCAGCGTTACCGCGGCTGCGTGGAACACTGAAGCTTTCTTT. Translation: CSVTAAAWNTEAFF.

The CDR3 is CASSIRETQYF. CDR3 DNA sequence: TGTGCCAGTAGTATACGGGAGACCCAGTACTTC. The chain has TRBV19 and TRBJ2-5; D is unclear. V dropped 2 bases and J dropped 5 bases, with 3 bases sitting between them. CDR1 is LNHDA, CDR2 SQIVND, per germline (reference sequence). CDR3 length: 11 residues. The entire variable domain, with the rest obtained from reference TRBV19 and TRBJ2-5, is as follows: DGGITQSPKYLFRKEGQNVTLSCEQNLNHDAMYWYRQDPGQGLRLIYYSQIVNDFQKGDIAEGYSVSREKKESFPLTVTSAQKNPTAFYLCASSIRETQYFGPGTRLLVL.

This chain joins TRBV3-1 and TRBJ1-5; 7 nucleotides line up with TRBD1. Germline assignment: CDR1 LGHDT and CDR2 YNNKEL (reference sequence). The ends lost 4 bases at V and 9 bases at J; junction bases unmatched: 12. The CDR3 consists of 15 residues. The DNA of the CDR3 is TGTGCCAGCAGCCTTACCGGGACAGTTAATTCGCCCCAGCATTTT. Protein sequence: CASSLTGTVNSPQHF.

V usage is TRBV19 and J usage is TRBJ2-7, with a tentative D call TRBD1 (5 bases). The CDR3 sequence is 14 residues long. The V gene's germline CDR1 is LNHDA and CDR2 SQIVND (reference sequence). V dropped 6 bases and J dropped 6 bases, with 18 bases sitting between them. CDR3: CASRYGHLRGEQYF. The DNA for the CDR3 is TGTGCCAGTAGGTATGGACATCTTAGGGGCGAGCAGTACTTC.

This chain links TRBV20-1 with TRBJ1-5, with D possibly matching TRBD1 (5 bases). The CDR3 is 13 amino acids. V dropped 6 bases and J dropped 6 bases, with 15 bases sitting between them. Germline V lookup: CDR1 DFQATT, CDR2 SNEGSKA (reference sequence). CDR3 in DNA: TGCAGTGCCAGGTCGGGGGGTATTCAGCCCCAGCATTTT. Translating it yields CSARSGGIQPQHF.

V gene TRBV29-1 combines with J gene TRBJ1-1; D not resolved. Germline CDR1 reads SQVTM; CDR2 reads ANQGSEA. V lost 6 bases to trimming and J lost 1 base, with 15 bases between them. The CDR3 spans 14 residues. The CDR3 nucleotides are TGCAGCGTCCGGCGGGCTCTGACGAACACTGAAGCTTTCTTT. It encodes CSVRRALTNTEAFF. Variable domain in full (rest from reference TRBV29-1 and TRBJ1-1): SAVISQKPSRDICQRGTSLTIQCQVDSQVTMMFWYRQQPGQSLTLIATANQGSEATYESGFVIDKFPISRPNLTFSTLTVSNMSPEDSSIYLCSVRRALTNTEAFFGQGTRLTVV.

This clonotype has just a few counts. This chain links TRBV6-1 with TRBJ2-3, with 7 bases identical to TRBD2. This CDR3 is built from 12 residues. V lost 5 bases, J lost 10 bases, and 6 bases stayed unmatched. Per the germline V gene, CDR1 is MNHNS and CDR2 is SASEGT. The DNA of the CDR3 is TGTGCCAGCAGTTGGCGGGGGTCTGCGCAGTATTTT. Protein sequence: CASSWRGSAQYF.

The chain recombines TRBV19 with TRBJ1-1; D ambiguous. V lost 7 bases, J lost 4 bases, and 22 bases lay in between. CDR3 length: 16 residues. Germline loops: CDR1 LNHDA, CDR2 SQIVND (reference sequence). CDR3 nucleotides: TGTGCCAGTATCATATCCGCGAGGCAGGTGGGCACTGAAGCTTTCTTT. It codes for CASIISARQVGTEAFF.

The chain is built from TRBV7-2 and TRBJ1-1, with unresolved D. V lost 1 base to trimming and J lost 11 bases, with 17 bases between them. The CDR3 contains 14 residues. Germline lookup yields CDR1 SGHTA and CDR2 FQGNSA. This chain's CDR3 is CASSLEPASIWAFF. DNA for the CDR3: TGTGCCAGCAGCTTAGAGCCTGCCAGCATTTGGGCTTTCTTT.

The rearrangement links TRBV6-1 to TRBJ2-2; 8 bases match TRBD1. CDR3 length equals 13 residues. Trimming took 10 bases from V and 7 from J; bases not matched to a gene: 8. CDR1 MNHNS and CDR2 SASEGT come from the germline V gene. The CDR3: CATRQGYGGELFF. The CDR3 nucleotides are TGTGCCACCCGACAGGGGTACGGCGGGGAGCTGTTTTTT.

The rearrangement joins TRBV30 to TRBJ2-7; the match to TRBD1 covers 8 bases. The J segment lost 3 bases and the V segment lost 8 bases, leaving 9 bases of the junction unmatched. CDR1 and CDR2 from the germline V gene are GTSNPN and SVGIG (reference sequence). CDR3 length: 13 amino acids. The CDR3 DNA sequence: TGTGCCCGACGGACAGGGAGTGACTACGAGCAGTACTTC. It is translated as CARRTGSDYEQYF.

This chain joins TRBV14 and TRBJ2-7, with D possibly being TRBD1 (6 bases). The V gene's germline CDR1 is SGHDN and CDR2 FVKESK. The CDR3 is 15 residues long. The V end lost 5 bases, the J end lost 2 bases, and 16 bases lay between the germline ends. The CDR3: CASSSGVGFPYEQYF. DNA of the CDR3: TGTGCCAGCAGCTCAGGGGTCGGTTTCCCCTACGAGCAGTACTTC.

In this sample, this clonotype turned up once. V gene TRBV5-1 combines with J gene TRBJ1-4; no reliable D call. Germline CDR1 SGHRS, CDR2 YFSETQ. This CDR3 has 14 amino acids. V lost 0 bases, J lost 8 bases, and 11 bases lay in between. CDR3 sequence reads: CASSLAGIEEKLFF. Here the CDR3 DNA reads TGCGCCAGCAGCTTGGCGGGGATTGAAGAAAAACTGTTTTTT.

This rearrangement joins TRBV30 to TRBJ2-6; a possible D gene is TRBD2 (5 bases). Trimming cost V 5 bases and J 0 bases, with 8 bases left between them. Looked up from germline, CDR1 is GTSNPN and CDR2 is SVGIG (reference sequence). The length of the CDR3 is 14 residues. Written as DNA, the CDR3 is TGTGCCTGGGCAGCGGACTCTGGGGCCAACGTCCTGACTTTC. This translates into CAWAADSGANVLTF. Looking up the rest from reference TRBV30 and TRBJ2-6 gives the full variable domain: SQTIHQWPATLVQPVGSPLSLECTVEGTSNPNLYWYRQAAGRGLQLLFYSVGIGQISSEVPQNLSASRPQDRQFILSSKKLLLSDSGFYLCAWAADSGANVLTFGAGSRLTVL.

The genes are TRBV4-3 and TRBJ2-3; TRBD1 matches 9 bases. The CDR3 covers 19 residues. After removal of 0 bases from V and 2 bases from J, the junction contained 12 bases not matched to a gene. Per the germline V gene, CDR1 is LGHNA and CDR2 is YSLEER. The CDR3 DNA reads TGCGCCAGCAGCCAAGATATAGTCGGGGACAGGGCCTACACAGATACGCAGTATTTT. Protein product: CASSQDIVGDRAYTDTQYF.

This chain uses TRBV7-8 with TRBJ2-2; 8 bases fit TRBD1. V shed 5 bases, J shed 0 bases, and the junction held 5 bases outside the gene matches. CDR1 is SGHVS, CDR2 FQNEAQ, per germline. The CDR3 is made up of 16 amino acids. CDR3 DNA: TGTGCCAGCAGCCCGGGACAGGCCGCGAACACCGGGGAGCTGTTTTTT. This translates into CASSPGQAANTGELFF.

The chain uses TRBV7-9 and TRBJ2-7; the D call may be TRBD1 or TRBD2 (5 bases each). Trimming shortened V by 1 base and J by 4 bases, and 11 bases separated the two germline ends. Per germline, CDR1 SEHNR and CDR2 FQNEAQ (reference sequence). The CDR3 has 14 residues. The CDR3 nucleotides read TGTGCCAGCAGCTTAGGGGACGGAGCTTACGAGCAGTACTTC. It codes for CASSLGDGAYEQYF. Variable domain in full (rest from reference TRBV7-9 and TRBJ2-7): DTGVSQNPRHKITKRGQNVTFRCDPISEHNRLYWYRQTLGQGPEFLTYFQNEAQLEKSRLLSDRFSAERPKGSFSTLEIQRTEQGDSAMYLCASSLGDGAYEQYFGPGTRLTVT.

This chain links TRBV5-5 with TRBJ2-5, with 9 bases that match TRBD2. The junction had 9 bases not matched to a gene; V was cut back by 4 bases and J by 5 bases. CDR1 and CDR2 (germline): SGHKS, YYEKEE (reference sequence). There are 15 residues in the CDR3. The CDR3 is CASSPVAGVEETQYF. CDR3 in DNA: TGTGCCAGCAGCCCCGTAGCGGGGGTAGAGGAGACCCAGTACTTC.